Below are 17 T cell receptor beta chains sequenced from a single sample in a study of T-cell reconstitution after alpha-beta-depleted transplantation in children. TCRbeta library preparation incorporated unique molecular identifiers. Each CDR3 protein is one row after TCRdb ran MiXCR on the PCR reads. The sample records about 480,000 distinct CDR3 sequences, around 12% being singletons. The sequencing here drew on PBMCs from the stem cell graft donor, taken from the stem cell graft. Source of these receptors: a human donor who donated a stem cell graft to a child with combined immunodeficiency.

This clonotype was detected a few times. The V gene is TRBV7-9, the J gene TRBJ1-3, with D uncertain. V was shortened by 11 bases and J by 0 bases, with 11 bases between the two germline ends. Per the germline V gene, CDR1 is SEHNR and CDR2 is FQNEAQ (reference sequence). This CDR3 contains 13 residues. This chain's CDR3 is CAAGGFSGNTIYF. The CDR3, as DNA: TGTGCCGCCGGAGGTTTCTCTGGAAACACCATATATTTT.

This clonotype was counted at least ten times. The chain recombines TRBV25-1 with TRBJ2-2; D ambiguous. Trimming shortened V by 3 bases and J by 0 bases, and 11 bases separated the two germline ends. The CDR3 extends over 16 amino acids. The germline V gene encodes CDR1 MGHDK and CDR2 SYGVNS. The CDR3 here is CASSEWSRSNTGELFF. CDR3 DNA sequence: TGTGCCAGCAGTGAGTGGAGCAGGTCGAACACCGGGGAGCTGTTTTTT. The variable domain in full, completed from reference TRBV25-1 and TRBJ2-2, reads EADIYQTPRYLVIGTGKKITLECSQTMGHDKMYWYQQDPGMELHLIHYSYGVNSTEKGDLSSESTVSRIRTEHFPLTLESARPSHTSQYLCASSEWSRSNTGELFFGEGSRLTVL.

In this sample, this clonotype turned up a few times. The chain joins TRBV7-2 to TRBJ2-1; D unresolved. The V end lost 5 bases, the J end lost 4 bases, and 15 bases lay between the germline ends. The CDR3 runs 15 residues. CDR1 is SGHTA and CDR2 is FQGNSA in the germline V gene. CDR3 coding DNA: TGTGCCAGCAGCCCCGGACGCGTCCGATACAATGAGCAGTTCTTC. Protein product: CASSPGRVRYNEQFF.

This clonotype was recorded many times. The chain carries TRBV12-3 or TRBV12-4 and TRBJ2-7, with TRBD2 identical over 7 bases. The CDR3 length is 13 residues. Trimming at V came to 6 bases and at J to 7 bases, leaving 9 bases not matched to a gene. The CDR3 DNA is TGTGCCAGCAGCCCTAGGACGCGGGGGGAGCAGTACTTC. Amino acid sequence: CASSPRTRGEQYF.

The chain is built from TRBV24-1 and TRBJ2-1, with TRBD1 matching over 7 bases. Germline CDR1 is KGHDR and CDR2 is SFDVKD. V lost 5 bases, J lost 0 bases, and 3 bases stayed unmatched. The CDR3 length is 15 residues. CDR3 region: CATSGRDSSYNEQFF. CDR3 sequence (DNA): TGTGCCACCAGTGGCCGGGACAGCTCCTACAATGAGCAGTTCTTC.

The chain couples TRBV9 to TRBJ2-3; 13 bases line up with TRBD2. The CDR3 sequence is 19 residues long. Germline V lookup: CDR1 SGDLS, CDR2 YYNGEE. The V and J ends lost 4 bases and 5 bases, in that order; junction bases with no gene match: 16. CDR3 nucleotide sequence: TGTGCCAGCAGCACCGGACTAGCGGGAGCTAACCCCGGGGTAGATACGCAGTATTTT. Protein product: CASSTGLAGANPGVDTQYF.

As for this clonotype: This may come from a read error, since a much larger clone is one base off. The CDR3 spells CSARAKRRSQETQYF. CDR3 coding DNA: TGCAGTGCTAGAGCTAAGCGGCGGTCCCAAGAGACCCAGTACTTC. This chain joins TRBV20-1 and TRBJ2-5, with D maybe TRBD2 (5 bases). V lost 1 base to trimming and J lost 1 base, with 13 bases between them. This CDR3 comprises 15 residues. From germline, CDR1 is DFQATT and CDR2 SNEGSKA (reference sequence).

This clonotype was found a few times. The chain has TRBV13 and TRBJ1-1; 8 positions agree with TRBD1. Germline CDR1 PRHDT, CDR2 FYEKMQ (reference sequence). This CDR3 has 15 residues. Trimming at V came to 2 bases and at J to 7 bases, leaving 9 bases not matched to a gene. The CDR3 loop reads CASSLLGQGIIEAFF. The CDR3 nucleotides read TGTGCCAGCAGCTTATTAGGACAGGGTATCATTGAAGCTTTCTTT.

V and J are TRBV3-1 and TRBJ2-1; perhaps TRBD1 as D (7 bases). V was pared by 3 bases and J by 8 bases, with 20 bases between. CDR1 and CDR2 from the germline V gene are LGHDT and YNNKEL (reference sequence). This CDR3 contains 16 residues. CDR3 sequence (DNA): TGTGCCAGCAGCCACGAACAGGGGAAGGGAGGCGATGAGCAGTTCTTC. It translates to CASSHEQGKGGDEQFF.

This clonotype was observed at least ten times. The chain links TRBV11-2 to TRBJ2-3; 10 bases map to TRBD2. Germline V gives CDR1 SGHAT, CDR2 FQNNGV. This CDR3 has 16 amino acids. V was pared by 1 base and J by 4 bases, with 5 bases of the junction left unmatched. CDR3 residues: CASSLVSSGGPDTQYF. The CDR3 DNA reads TGTGCCAGCAGCTTAGTCTCTAGCGGGGGCCCAGATACGCAGTATTTT.

This sequence joins TRBV29-1 and TRBJ2-7; D is perhaps TRBD1 (6 bases). Trimming shortened V by 7 bases and J by 2 bases, and 12 bases separated the two germline ends. Germline V gene sequence: CDR1 SQVTM, CDR2 ANQGSEA. The CDR3 runs 12 residues. The CDR3 region has the DNA TGCAGCGCCCGGACAGCGACCTACGAGCAGTACTTC. Translation gives CSARTATYEQYF.

Only a few counts were recorded for this clonotype. V gene TRBV9 combines with J gene TRBJ2-2; D may be TRBD1 or TRBD2 (5 bases each). Germline V gene sequence: CDR1 SGDLS, CDR2 YYNGEE. The CDR3 runs 16 residues. Trimming took off 4 bases at V and 0 bases at J, with 13 bases between the two ends. CDR3 nucleotide sequence: TGTGCCAGCAGCACCCTCGGGGCTCCGAACACCGGGGAGCTGTTTTTT. This sequence encodes CASSTLGAPNTGELFF.

V usage is TRBV28 and J usage is TRBJ2-5, with 10 nucleotides matching TRBD1. The CDR3 totals 15 residues. The trim removed 6 bases at V and 2 bases at J, leaving 6 bases unmatched. The germline CDR1 and CDR2 sequences are MDHEN and SYDVKM. Here the CDR3 DNA reads TGTGCCAGCAGCACCCGGACAGGGGGGCAAGAGACCCAGTACTTC. The encoded protein is CASSTRTGGQETQYF.

The chain carries TRBV7-3 and TRBJ2-2; D remains ambiguous. Trimming removed 4 bases from V and 3 bases from J, with 12 bases in between. Germline CDR1 and CDR2: SGHTA and FQGTGA. The CDR3 is 15 amino acids. The CDR3 region has the DNA TGTGCCAGCAGCTACTTCCCAGGAGACACCGGGGAGCTGTTTTTT. As protein: CASSYFPGDTGELFF.

This clonotype came up many times. The V and J genes are TRBV20-1 and TRBJ2-1, with D perhaps matching TRBD2 (5 bases). Germline V gives CDR1 DFQATT, CDR2 SNEGSKA (reference sequence). V lost 5 bases and J lost 2, with 22 bases in between. The length of the CDR3 is 17 residues. In DNA, the CDR3 is TGCAGTGCTCCCGCCCTTATAGTGGGAGAAACCTACAATGAGCAGTTCTTC. Its protein product is CSAPALIVGETYNEQFF.

There are a few counts of this clonotype. V is TRBV15 and J is TRBJ2-3; D is unresolved. The V and J ends lost 7 bases and 8 bases respectively, with 16 bases between them. The CDR3 spans 13 residues. Germline V gene sequence: CDR1 LNHNV, CDR2 YYDKDF (reference sequence). CDR3 bases: TGTGCCACCACCTCTTTGTCCCCCGGTACGCAGTATTTT. This translates into CATTSLSPGTQYF. Complete variable domain (other parts from reference TRBV15 and TRBJ2-3): DAMVIQNPRYQVTQFGKPVTLSCSQTLNHNVMYWYQQKSSQAPKLLFHYYDKDFNNEADTPDNFQSRRPNTSFCFLDIRSPGLGDTAMYLCATTSLSPGTQYFGPGTRLTVL.

The chain employs TRBV9 and TRBJ2-5; D gene uncertain. Trimming took off 2 bases at V and 4 bases at J, with 18 bases between the two ends. The CDR3 has 16 amino acids. CDR1 is SGDLS, CDR2 YYNGEE, per germline. The CDR3 bases are TGTGCCAGCAGCGTGCTACGTGGTGGAGTTCGAGAGACCCAGTACTTC. Translation gives CASSVLRGGVRETQYF.